The T cell receptor (beta chain) described here comes from a study of cytomegalovirus exposure and HLA in healthy donors. Study-wide points: The tendency of first-cohort TCR clusters to co-occur in the 90 to 150 validation repertoires emerged from a later analysis. Altogether, 160 or so TCR beta chains were recorded as cytomegalovirus-associated. It was reported that the classifier diagnosed cytomegalovirus status with high specificity and sensitivity in both the original and validation cohorts.

Remarks on this clone: Its antigen is still unknown.

The CDR3 runs 15 residues. Germline values: CDR1 SEHNR, CDR2 FQNEAQ (reference sequence). J was trimmed by 4 bases and V by 3 bases; bases with no gene match: 3. The table came from immunoSEQ multiplex PCR; TCRdb's copy has only in-frame clones and leaves some out. The sample carries around 250,000 clones, about 90% recorded once. This sequence originates from a woman aged 18-30 years in good health and CMV-seronegative. The material sequenced was PBMCs. The chain combines TRBV7-9 with TRBJ2-1; 10 bases line up with TRBD2. The CDR3 DNA reads as TGTGCCAGCAGCTTTAGCGGGGGGACTTACAATGAGCAGTTCTTC. The encoded protein is CASSFSGGTYNEQFF.